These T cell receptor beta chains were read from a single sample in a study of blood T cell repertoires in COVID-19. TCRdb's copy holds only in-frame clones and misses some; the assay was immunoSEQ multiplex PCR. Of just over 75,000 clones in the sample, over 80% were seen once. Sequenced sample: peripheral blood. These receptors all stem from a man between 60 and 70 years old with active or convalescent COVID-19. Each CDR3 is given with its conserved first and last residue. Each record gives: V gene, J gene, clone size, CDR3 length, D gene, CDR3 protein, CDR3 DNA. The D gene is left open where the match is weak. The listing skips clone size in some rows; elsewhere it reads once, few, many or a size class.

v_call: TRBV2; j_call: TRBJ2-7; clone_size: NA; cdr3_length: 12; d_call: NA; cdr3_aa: CASNPVSYEQYF; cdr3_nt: TGTGCCAGCAACCCAGTGTCCTACGAGCAGTACTTC
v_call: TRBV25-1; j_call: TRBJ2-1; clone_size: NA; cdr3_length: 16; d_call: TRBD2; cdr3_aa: CASSDTGARGGNEQFF; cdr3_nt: TGTGCCAGCAGTGATACGGGGGCCCGCGGGGGGAATGAGCAGTTCTTC
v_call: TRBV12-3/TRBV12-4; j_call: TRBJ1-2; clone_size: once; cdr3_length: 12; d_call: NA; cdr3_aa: CASSLDTYGYTF; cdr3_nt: TGTGCCAGCAGCCTTGACACCTATGGCTACACCTTC
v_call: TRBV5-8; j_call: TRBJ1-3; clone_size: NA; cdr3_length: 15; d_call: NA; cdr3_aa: CASSLITSSGNTIYF; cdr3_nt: TGTGCCAGCAGCTTGATTACTAGCTCTGGAAACACCATATATTTT
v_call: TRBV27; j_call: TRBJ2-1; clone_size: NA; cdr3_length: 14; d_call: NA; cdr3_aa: CASRMTGTYNEQFF; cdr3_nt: TGTGCCAGCAGAATGACTGGAACCTACAATGAGCAGTTCTTC
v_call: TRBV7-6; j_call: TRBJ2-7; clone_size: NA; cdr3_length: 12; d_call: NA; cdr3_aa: CASSLQGYEQYF; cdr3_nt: TGTGCCAGCAGCCTACAGGGTTACGAGCAGTACTTC
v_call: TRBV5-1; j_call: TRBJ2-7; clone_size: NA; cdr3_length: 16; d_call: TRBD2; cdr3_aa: CASSLELAGGSTGQYF; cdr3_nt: TGCGCCAGCAGCTTGGAGCTAGCGGGGGGTTCTACGGGGCAGTACTTC
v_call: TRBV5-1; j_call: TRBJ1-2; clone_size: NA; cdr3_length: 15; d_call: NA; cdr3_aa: CASSLSTVGSYGYTF; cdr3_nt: TGCGCCAGCAGCTTGTCTACAGTTGGATCCTATGGCTACACCTTC
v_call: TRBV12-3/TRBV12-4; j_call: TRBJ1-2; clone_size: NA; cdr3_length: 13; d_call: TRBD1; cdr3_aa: CASSSGGGYGYTF; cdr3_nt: TGTGCCAGCAGTTCAGGGGGAGGTTATGGCTACACCTTC
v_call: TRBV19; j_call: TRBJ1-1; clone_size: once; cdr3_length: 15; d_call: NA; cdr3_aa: CASRGWRGSHTEAFF; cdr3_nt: TGTGCCAGTAGAGGGTGGAGGGGATCCCACACTGAAGCTTTCTTT
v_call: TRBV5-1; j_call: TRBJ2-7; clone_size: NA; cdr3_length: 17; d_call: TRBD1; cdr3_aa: CASSTGQAILSSYEQYF; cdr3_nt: TGCGCCAGCAGCACGGGACAGGCGATCTTGAGCTCCTACGAGCAGTACTTC
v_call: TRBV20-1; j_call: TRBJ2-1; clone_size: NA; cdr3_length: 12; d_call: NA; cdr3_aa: CSASEGRDEQFF; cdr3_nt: TGCAGTGCTAGTGAGGGTCGGGATGAGCAGTTCTTC
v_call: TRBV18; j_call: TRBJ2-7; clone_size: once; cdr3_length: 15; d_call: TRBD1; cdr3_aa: CASSPGTGPSYEQYF; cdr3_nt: TGTGCCAGCTCACCCGGGACAGGGCCCTCCTACGAGCAGTACTTC
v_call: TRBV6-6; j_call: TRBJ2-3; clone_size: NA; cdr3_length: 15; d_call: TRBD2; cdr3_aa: CASSYSGTGGDTQYF; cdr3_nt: TGTGCCAGCAGTTACTCCGGGACGGGGGGAGATACGCAGTATTTT
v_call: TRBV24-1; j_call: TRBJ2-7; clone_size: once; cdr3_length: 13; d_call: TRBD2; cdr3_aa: CATGGGSEDEQYF; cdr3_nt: TGTGCCACCGGGGGGGGTAGTGAGGACGAGCAGTACTTC
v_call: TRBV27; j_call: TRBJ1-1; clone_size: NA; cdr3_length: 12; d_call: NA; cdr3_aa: CASASAGSEAFF; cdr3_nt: TGTGCCAGCGCCTCGGCCGGGTCTGAAGCTTTCTTT
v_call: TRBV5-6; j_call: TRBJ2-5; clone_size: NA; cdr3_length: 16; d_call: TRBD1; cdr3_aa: CASSLRTGVLQETQYF; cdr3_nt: TGTGCCAGCAGCTTGAGGACAGGAGTCCTCCAAGAGACCCAGTACTTC
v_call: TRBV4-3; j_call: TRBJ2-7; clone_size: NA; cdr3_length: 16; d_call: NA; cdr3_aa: CASSQDPRAPNYEQYF; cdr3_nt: TGCGCCAGCAGCCAAGATCCCAGGGCCCCCAACTACGAGCAGTACTTC
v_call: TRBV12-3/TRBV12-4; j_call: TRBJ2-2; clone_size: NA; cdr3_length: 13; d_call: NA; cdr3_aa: CASKDRYTGELFF; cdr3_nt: TGTGCCAGCAAAGACAGATACACCGGGGAGCTGTTTTTT
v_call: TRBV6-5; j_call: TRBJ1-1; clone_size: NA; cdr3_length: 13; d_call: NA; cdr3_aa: CAIGGLMNTEAFF; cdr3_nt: TGTGCCATCGGAGGACTGATGAACACTGAAGCTTTCTTT
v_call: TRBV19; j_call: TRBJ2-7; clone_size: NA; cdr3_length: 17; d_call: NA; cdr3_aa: CASSLTSNRKIFYEQYF; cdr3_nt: TGTGCCAGTAGCCTCACCAGCAACAGAAAGATTTTCTACGAGCAGTACTTC
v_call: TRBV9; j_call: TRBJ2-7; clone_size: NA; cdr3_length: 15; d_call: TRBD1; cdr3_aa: CASSEGTGWGNEQYF; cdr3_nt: TGTGCCAGCAGCGAGGGGACAGGGTGGGGCAACGAGCAGTACTTC
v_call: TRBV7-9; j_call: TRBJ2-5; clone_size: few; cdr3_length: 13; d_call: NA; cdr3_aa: CASSSTDQETQYF; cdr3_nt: TGTGCCAGCAGCTCGACTGACCAAGAGACCCAGTACTTC
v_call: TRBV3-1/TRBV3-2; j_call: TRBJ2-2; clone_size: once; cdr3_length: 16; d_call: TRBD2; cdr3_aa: CASSQEALAGSGELFF; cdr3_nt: TGTGCCAGCAGCCAAGAAGCCCTAGCGGGGTCCGGGGAGCTGTTTTTT
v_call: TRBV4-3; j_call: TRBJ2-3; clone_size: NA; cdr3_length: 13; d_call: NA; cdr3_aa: CASSRPGTDTQYF; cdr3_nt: TGCGCCAGCAGCCGCCCGGGCACAGATACGCAGTATTTT
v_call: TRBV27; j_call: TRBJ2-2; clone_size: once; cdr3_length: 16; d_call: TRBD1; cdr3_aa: CASSSGQAGFSGELFF; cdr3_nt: TGTGCCAGCAGCTCCGGACAGGCCGGGTTTTCCGGGGAGCTGTTTTTT
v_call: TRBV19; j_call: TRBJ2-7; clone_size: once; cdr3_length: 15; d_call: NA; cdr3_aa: CASSASATVPYEQYF; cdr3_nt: TGTGCCAGTAGTGCCTCAGCGACAGTTCCCTACGAGCAGTACTTC
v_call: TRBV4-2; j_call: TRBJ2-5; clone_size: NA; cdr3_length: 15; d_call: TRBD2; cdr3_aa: CASSPRTSGEETQYF; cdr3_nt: TGTGCCAGCAGCCCACGAACTAGCGGGGAAGAGACCCAGTACTTC
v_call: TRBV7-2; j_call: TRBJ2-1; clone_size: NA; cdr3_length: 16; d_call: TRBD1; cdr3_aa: CASSFAGGQSYNEQFF; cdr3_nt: TGTGCCAGCAGCTTCGCAGGGGGCCAGTCTTACAATGAGCAGTTCTTC
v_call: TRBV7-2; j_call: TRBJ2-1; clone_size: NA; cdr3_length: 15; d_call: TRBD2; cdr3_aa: CASSSRAGGYNEQFF; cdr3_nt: TGTGCCAGCAGCTCACGAGCGGGGGGTTACAATGAGCAGTTCTTC
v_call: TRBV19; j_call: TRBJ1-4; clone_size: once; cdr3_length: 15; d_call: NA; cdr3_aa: CASNSAGHRGEKLFF; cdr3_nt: TGTGCCAGTAACTCGGCAGGCCATCGGGGTGAAAAACTGTTTTTT
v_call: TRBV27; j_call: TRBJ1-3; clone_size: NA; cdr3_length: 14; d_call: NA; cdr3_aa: CASSPQRSGNTIYF; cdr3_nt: TGTGCCAGCAGTCCACAACGATCGGGAAACACCATATATTTT
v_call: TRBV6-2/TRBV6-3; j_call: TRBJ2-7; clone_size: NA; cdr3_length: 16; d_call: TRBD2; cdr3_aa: CASRRIAGTDIYEQYF; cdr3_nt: TGTGCCAGCCGCCGAATAGCGGGGACGGATATATACGAGCAGTACTTC
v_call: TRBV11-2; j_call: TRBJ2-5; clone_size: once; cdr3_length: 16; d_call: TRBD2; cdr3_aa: CASKGLAGRYQETQYF; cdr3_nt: TGTGCCAGCAAGGGACTAGCGGGGCGATACCAAGAGACCCAGTACTTC
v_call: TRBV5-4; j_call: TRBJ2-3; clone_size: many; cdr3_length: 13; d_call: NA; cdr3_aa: CASSLAGTDTQYF; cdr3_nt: TGTGCCAGCAGCTTGGCAGGGACAGATACGCAGTATTTT
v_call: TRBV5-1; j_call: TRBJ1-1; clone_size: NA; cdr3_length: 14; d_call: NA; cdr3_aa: CASSLGGAVTEAFF; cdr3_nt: TGCGCCAGCAGCTTGGGGGGCGCGGTTACTGAAGCTTTCTTT
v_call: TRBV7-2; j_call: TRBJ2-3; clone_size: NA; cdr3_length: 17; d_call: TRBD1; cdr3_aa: CASSLLGQGFGTDTQYF; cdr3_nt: TGTGCCAGCAGTCTTCTCGGACAGGGGTTCGGGACAGATACGCAGTATTTT
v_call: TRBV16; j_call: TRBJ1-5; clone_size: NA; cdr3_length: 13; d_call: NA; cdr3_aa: CASSPSGDQPQHF; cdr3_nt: TGTGCCAGCAGCCCCTCCGGGGATCAGCCCCAGCATTTT
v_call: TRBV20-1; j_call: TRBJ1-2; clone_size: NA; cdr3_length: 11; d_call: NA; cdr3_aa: CSARVGDGYTF; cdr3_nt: TGCAGTGCTAGAGTCGGAGATGGCTACACCTTC
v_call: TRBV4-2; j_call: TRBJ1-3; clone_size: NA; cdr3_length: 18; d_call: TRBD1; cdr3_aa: CASSQGTGKVLVGNTIYF; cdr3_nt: TGTGCCAGCAGCCAAGGGACAGGGAAAGTTTTGGTTGGAAACACCATATATTTT
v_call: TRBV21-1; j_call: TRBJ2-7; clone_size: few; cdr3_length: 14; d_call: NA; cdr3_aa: CASSLRGLYYEQYF; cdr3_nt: TGTGCCAGCAGCCTCAGGGGGCTTTACTACGAGCAGTACTTC
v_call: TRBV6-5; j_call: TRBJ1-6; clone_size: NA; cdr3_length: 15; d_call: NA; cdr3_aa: CASSYRGLGNSPLHF; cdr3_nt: TGTGCCAGCAGTTACCGGGGGTTAGGTAATTCACCCCTCCACTTT
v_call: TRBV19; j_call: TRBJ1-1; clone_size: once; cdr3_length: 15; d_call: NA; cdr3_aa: CASSWRGRVNTEAFF; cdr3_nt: TGTGCCAGTAGTTGGCGGGGCAGGGTGAACACTGAAGCTTTCTTT
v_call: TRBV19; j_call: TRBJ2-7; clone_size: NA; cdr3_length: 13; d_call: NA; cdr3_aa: CASSTVFSYEQYF; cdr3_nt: TGTGCCAGTAGTACGGTTTTCTCCTACGAGCAGTACTTC
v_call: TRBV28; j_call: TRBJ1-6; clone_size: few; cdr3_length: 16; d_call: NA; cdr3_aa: CASNSPSGRNNSPLHF; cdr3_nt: TGTGCCAGCAATTCCCCAAGCGGGAGAAATAATTCACCCCTCCACTTT
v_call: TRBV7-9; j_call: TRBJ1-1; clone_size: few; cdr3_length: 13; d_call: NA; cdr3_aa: CASSFMSQTEAFF; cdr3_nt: TGTGCCAGCAGCTTTATGAGCCAAACTGAAGCTTTCTTT
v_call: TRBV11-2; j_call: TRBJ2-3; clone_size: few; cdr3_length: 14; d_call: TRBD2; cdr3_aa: CASSLARGGDTQYF; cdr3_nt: TGTGCCAGCAGCTTGGCACGCGGGGGGGATACGCAGTATTTT
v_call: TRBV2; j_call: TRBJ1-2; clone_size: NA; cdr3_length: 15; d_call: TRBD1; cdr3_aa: CASSESRQGTDGYTF; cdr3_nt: TGTGCCAGCAGTGAATCGAGACAGGGAACGGATGGCTACACCTTC
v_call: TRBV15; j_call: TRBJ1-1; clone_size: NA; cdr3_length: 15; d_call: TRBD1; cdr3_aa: CATSRGTGLNTEAFF; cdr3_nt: TGTGCCACCAGCAGAGGGACAGGGCTTAACACTGAAGCTTTCTTT
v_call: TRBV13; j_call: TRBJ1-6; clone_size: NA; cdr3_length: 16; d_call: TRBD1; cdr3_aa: CASRGSQGANNSPLHF; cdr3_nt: TGTGCCAGCAGGGGTTCACAGGGGGCTAATAATTCACCCCTCCACTTT
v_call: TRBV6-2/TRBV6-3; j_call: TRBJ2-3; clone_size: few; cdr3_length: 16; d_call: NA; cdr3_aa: CASSELQGQNTDTQYF; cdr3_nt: TGTGCCAGCAGTGAGCTCCAGGGCCAGAACACAGATACGCAGTATTTT
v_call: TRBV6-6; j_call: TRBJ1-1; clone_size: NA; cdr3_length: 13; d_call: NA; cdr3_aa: CASSPGTYTEAFF; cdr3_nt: TGTGCCAGCAGCCCCGGTACCTACACTGAAGCTTTCTTT
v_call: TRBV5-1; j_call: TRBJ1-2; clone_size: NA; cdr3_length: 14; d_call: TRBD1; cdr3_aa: CASSLEGGGDGYTF; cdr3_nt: TGCGCCAGCAGCTTGGAAGGGGGCGGAGATGGCTACACCTTC
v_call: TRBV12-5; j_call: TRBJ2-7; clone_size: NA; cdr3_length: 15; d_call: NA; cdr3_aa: CASVFVEQDPIEQYF; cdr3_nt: TGTGCTAGTGTTTTCGTAGAGCAGGATCCGATCGAGCAGTACTTC
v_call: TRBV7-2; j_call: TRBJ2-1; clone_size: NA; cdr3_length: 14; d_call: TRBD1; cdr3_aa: CASSWGQGGNEQFF; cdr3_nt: TGTGCCAGCAGCTGGGGACAGGGGGGCAATGAGCAGTTCTTC
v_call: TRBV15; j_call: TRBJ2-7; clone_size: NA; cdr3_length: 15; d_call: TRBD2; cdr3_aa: CATSIFTSGLYEQYF; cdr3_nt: TGTGCCACCAGCATATTCACTAGCGGACTCTACGAGCAGTACTTC
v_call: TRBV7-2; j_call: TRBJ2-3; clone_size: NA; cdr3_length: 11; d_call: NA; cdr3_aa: CASSPQRTQYF; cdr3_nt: TGTGCCAGCAGCCCCCAGCGTACGCAGTATTTT
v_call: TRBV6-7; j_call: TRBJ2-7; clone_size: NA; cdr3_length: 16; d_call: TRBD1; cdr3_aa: CASSYSMRDRASEQYF; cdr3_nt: TGTGCCAGCAGTTACTCGATGCGGGACAGGGCCTCCGAGCAGTACTTC
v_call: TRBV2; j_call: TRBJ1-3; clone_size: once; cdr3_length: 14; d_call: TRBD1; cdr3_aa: CASSENRGGNTIYF; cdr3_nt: TGTGCCAGCAGTGAAAACAGGGGTGGGAACACCATATATTTT